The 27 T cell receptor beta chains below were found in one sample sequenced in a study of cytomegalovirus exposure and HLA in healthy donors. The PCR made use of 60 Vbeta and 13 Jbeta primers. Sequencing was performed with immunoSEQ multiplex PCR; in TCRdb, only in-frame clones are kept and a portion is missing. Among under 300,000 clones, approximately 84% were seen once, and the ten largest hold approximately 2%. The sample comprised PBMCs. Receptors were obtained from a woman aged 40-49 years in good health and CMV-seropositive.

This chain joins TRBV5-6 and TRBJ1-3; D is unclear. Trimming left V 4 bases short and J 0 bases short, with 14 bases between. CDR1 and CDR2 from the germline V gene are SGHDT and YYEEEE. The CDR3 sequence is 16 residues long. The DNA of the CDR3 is TGTGCCAGCAGCGGCACGGAGCGTACCTCTGGAAACACCATATATTTT. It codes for CASSGTERTSGNTIYF.

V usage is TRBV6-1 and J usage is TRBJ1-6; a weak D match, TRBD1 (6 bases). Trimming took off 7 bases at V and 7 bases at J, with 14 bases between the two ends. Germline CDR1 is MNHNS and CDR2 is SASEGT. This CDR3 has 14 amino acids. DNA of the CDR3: TGTGCCAGCACCATACAGGGTGTGAATTCACCCCTCCACTTT. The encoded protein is CASTIQGVNSPLHF.

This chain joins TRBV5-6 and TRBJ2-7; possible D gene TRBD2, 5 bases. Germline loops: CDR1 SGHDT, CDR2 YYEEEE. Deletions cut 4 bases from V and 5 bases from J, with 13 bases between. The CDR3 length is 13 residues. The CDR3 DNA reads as TGTGCCAGCAGCCCGGGGAGCGCCGACGAGCAGTACTTC. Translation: CASSPGSADEQYF.

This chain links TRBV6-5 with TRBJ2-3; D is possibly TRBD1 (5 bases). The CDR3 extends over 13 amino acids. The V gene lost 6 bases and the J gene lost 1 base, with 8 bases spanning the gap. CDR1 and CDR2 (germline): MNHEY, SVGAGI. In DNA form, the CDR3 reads TGTGCCAGCAGGCTGACAGGCACAGATACGCAGTATTTT. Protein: CASRLTGTDTQYF.

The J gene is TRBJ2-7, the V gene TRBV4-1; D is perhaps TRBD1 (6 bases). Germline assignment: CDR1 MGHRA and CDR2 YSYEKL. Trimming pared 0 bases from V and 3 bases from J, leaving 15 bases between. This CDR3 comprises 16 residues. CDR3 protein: CASSQDGGRTLYEQYF. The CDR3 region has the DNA TGCGCCAGCAGCCAAGATGGGGGCAGGACCCTCTACGAGCAGTACTTC.

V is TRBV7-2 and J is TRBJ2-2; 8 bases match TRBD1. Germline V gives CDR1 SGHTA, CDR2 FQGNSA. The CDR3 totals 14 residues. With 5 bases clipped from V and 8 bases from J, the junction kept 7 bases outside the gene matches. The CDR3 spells CASSRTGSNGELFF. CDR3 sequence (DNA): TGTGCCAGCAGCCGGACAGGGTCCAATGGGGAGCTGTTTTTT.

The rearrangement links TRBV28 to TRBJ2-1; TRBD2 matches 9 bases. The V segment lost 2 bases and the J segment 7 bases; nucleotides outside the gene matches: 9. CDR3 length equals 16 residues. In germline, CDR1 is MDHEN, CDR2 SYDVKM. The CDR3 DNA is TGTGCCAGCAGTTTACAGACTAGCGGACCTCTTAATGAGCAGTTCTTC. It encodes CASSLQTSGPLNEQFF.

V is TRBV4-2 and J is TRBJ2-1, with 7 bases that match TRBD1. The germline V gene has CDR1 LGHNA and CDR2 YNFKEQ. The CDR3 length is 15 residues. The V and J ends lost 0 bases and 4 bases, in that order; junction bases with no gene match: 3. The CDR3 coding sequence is TGTGCCAGCAGCCAAGAAGGGACAGCTTACAATGAGCAGTTCTTC. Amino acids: CASSQEGTAYNEQFF.

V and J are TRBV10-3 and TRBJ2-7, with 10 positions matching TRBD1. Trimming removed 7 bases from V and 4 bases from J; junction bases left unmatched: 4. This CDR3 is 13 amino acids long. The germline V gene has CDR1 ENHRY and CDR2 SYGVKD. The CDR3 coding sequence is TGTGCCATCAAAATGGGACAGGGGTACGAGCAGTACTTC. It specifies CAIKMGQGYEQYF.

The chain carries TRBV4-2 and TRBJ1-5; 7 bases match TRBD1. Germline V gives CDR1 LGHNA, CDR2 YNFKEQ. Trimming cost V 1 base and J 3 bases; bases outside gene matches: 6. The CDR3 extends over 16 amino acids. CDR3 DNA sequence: TGTGCCAGCAGCCAAGGGGGACAGAACTCCAATCAGCCCCAGCATTTT. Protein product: CASSQGGQNSNQPQHF.

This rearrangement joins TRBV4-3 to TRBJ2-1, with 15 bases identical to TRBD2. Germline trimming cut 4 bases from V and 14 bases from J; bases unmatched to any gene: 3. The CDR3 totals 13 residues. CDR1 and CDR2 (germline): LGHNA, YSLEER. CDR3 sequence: CASSPGLAGGEFF. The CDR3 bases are TGCGCCAGCAGCCCGGGACTAGCGGGAGGTGAGTTCTTC.

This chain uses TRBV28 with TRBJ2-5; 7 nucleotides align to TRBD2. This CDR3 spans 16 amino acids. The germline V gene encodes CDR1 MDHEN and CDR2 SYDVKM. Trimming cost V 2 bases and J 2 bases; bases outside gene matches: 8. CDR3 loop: CASSLSAGVAQETQYF. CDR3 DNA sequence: TGTGCCAGCAGTTTAAGCGCGGGAGTGGCTCAAGAGACCCAGTACTTC.

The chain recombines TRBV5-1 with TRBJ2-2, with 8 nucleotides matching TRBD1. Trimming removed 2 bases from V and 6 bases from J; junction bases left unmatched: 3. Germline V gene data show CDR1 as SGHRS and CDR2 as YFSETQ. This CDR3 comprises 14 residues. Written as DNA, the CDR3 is TGCGCCAGCAGCTTTCAGGGGGCCGCCGGGGAGCTGTTTTTT. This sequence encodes CASSFQGAAGELFF.

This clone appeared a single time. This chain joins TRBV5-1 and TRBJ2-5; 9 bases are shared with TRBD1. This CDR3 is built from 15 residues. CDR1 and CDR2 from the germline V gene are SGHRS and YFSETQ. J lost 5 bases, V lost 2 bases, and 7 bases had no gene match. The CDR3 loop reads CASSLRTGVMETQYF. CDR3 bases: TGCGCCAGCAGCTTACGGACAGGGGTTATGGAGACCCAGTACTTC.

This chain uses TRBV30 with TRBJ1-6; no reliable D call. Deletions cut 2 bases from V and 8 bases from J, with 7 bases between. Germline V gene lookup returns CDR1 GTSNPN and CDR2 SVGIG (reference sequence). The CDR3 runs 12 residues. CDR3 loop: CAWSFRDSPLHF. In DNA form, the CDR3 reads TGTGCCTGGAGTTTCCGTGATTCACCCCTCCACTTT.

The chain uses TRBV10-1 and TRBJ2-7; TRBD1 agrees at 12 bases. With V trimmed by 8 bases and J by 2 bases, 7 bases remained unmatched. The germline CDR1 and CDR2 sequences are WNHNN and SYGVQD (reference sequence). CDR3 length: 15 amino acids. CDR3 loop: CASPGGQGATYEQYF. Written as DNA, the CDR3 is TGCGCCAGCCCTGGGGGACAGGGGGCCACCTACGAGCAGTACTTC.

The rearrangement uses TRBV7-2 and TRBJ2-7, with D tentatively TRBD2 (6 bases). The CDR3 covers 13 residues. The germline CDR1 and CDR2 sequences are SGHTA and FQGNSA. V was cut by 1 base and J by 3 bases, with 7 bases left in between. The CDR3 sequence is CASSLDGSYEQYF. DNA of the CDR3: TGTGCCAGCAGCTTAGACGGGAGCTACGAGCAGTACTTC.

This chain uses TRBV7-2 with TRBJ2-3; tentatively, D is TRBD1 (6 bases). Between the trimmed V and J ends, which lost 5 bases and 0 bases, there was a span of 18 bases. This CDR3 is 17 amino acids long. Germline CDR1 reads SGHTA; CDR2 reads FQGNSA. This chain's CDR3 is CASSPGDRTTSTDTQYF. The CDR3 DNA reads TGTGCCAGCAGCCCAGGTGACAGGACCACTAGCACAGATACGCAGTATTTT.

The DNA of the CDR3 is TGTGCCACCTCGACCCTTTCTAGCGGGAGGCCTCCCTACGAGCAGTACTTC. Its protein is CATSTLSSGRPPYEQYF. The rearrangement uses TRBV19 and TRBJ2-7, with 11 bases aligning to TRBD2. Trimming took 10 bases from V and 2 from J; bases not matched to a gene: 16. The CDR3 is 17 amino acids. Germline CDR1 reads LNHDA; CDR2 reads SQIVND (reference sequence).

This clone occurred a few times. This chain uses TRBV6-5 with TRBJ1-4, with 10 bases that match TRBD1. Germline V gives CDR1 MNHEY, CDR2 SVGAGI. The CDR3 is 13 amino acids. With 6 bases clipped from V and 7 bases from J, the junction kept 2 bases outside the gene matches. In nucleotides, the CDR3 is TGTGCCAGCAGCCGGGACAGGGGTGAAAAACTGTTTTTT. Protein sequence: CASSRDRGEKLFF.

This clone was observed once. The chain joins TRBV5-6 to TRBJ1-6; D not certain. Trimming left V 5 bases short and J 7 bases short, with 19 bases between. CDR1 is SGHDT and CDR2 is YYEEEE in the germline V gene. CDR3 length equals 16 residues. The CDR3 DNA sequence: TGTGCCAGCAGTCGCGAGGTGTCATTCCCCAATTCACCCCTCCACTTT. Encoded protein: CASSREVSFPNSPLHF.

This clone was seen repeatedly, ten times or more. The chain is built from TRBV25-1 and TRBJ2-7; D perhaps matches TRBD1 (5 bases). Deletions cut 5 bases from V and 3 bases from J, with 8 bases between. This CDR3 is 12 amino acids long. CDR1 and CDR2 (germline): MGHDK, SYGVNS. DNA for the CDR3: TGTGCCAGCAGTCATCAGGGCTACGAGCAGTACTTC. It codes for CASSHQGYEQYF.

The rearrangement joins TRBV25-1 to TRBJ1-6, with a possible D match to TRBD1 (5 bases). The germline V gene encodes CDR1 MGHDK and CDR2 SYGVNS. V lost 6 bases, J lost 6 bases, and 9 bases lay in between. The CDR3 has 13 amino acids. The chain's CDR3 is CASRAGFNSPLHF. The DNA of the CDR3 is TGTGCCAGCAGAGCAGGGTTTAATTCACCCCTCCACTTT.

CDR3 nucleotides: TGCGCCAGCAGCCAAGATGGGGCTAGCGGGAGTTACAATGAGCAGTTCTTC. The encoded protein is CASSQDGASGSYNEQFF. This sequence joins TRBV4-3 and TRBJ2-1; the match to TRBD2 covers 10 bases. Germline values: CDR1 LGHNA, CDR2 YSLEER. V shed 0 bases and J 4 bases; nucleotides not matched to a gene: 6. The CDR3 sequence is 17 residues long.

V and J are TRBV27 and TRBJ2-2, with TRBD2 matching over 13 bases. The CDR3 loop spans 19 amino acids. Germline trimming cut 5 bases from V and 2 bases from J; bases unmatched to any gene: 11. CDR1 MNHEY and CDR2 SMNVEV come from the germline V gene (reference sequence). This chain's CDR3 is CASSDPGTSGKINTGELFF. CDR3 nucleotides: TGTGCCAGCAGTGACCCCGGGACTAGCGGGAAAATCAACACCGGGGAGCTGTTTTTT.

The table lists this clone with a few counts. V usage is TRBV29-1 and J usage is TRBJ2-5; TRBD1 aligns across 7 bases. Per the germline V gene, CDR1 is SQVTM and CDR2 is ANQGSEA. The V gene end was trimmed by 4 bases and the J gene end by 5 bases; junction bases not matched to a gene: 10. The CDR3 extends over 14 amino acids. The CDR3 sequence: CSVAGQVNGETQYF. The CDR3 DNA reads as TGCAGCGTTGCTGGACAGGTGAATGGGGAGACCCAGTACTTC.

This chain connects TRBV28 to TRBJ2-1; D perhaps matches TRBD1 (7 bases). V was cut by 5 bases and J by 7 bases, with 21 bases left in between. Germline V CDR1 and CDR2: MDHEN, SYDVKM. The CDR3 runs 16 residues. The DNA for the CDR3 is TGTGCCAGCAGTGGTCTGACTAGTAAGACAGGGAATGAGCAGTTCTTC. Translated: CASSGLTSKTGNEQFF.